The entry below describes one TCR beta chain. What it recognizes is unknown. This sample was included in a study of post-analysis software for immune sequencing data. Study-level points and caveats: Controls showed lower frequencies than patients for 4 or 5 TRBV segments, and TRBV5-6, TRBV5-1 and TRBV20-1 were among these.

Unique molecular identifiers featured in each of the TCR beta cDNA libraries. TCRdb used MiXCR to reprocess the PCR reads, holding one entry per CDR3 protein. The sample includes hundreds of thousands of distinct CDR3 sequences, more than 50% of them seen just once. Trimming took off 5 bases at V and 4 bases at J, with 17 bases between the two ends. Looked up from germline, CDR1 is MDHEN and CDR2 is SYDVKM. The CDR3 totals 16 residues. The sample was blood. The sequence was obtained from a girl aged 2-10 years with multiple sclerosis. V usage is TRBV28 and J usage is TRBJ2-2; a possible D gene is TRBD1 (5 bases). The DNA of the CDR3 is TGTGCCAGCAGTGCGGAACCAGGGATTCGCACCGGGGAGCTGTTTTTT. This sequence encodes CASSAEPGIRTGELFF.